Included here is one T cell receptor (beta chain) sequence, with context. Its antigen remains unidentified. The iRepertoire nested amplicon-rescue multiplex PCR amplified TCR alpha and beta CDR3s from RNA. TCRdb used MiXCR to reprocess the multiplex PCR reads, holding one entry per CDR3 protein. The data contain more than 85,000 distinct CDR3 sequences, under 30% of them singletons. V dropped 0 bases and J dropped 5 bases, with 5 bases sitting between them. From germline, CDR1 is SQVTM and CDR2 ANQGSEA. The CDR3 is 12 residues long. The record originates from a study of glioma-infiltrating T cells. Study observations and caveats: Very few CDR3 sequences were shared between tissue and blood. Above-expected tissue-blood divergence occurred in all gliomas, most in low-grade ones.

What was sequenced was glioma tissue, nonneoplastic brain tissue, or PBMCs (not recorded which). The genes are TRBV29-1 and TRBJ1-5, with D possibly being TRBD1 (5 bases). This receptor was taken from a human donor with low-grade glioma or glioblastoma, undergoing nonglioma brain surgery, or in good health (not recorded which). CDR3 nucleotides: TGCAGCGTTGAAGAAGGGGATCAGCCCCAGCATTTT. This gives the protein CSVEEGDQPQHF.